This TCR beta chain originates from a study of blood T cell repertoires in COVID-19. Looked up from germline, CDR1 is LNHDA and CDR2 is SQIVND (reference sequence). V was pared by 5 bases and J by 0 bases, with 5 bases of the junction left unmatched. CDR3 length: 15 residues. Repertoires were generated with immunoSEQ multiplex PCR, while TCRdb's copy carries only in-frame clones and drops some. The top ten clones hold about 3.8% of a sample with about 110,000 clones, over 75% of them seen once. The rearrangement links TRBV19 to TRBJ1-2; 8 nucleotides match TRBD1. The TCR sequence derives from a woman aged 70-85 years with acute or convalescent COVID-19. Source material: peripheral blood. CDR3 sequence: CASSLDRGTNYGYTF. CDR3 in DNA: TGTGCCAGTAGTCTTGACAGGGGAACTAACTATGGCTACACCTTC.